These 13 T cell receptor beta chains were sequenced from one sample in a study of T cells after yellow fever vaccination. MiXCR was run by TCRdb on the 5' RACE reads, yielding one entry per CDR3 protein. The sample lists around 300,000 distinct CDR3 sequences, roughly 4% seen once, with around 23% in the top ten. Specimen: PBMCs, collected 5 days after the yellow fever booster vaccination. The receptors stem from a man younger than 30 who received the YFV17D yellow fever vaccine.

This clonotype was seen a few times. The chain joins TRBV5-4 to TRBJ1-2, with D unclear. Per the germline V gene, CDR1 is SGHNT and CDR2 is YYREEE (reference sequence). The V end lost 5 bases, the J end lost 3 bases, and 11 bases lay between the germline ends. This CDR3 is 13 amino acids long. CDR3 coding DNA: TGTGCCAGCAGTCGTTTGGAAGACTATGGCTACACCTTC. As protein: CASSRLEDYGYTF.

The table lists this clonotype with a few counts. As DNA, the CDR3 is TGTGCCAGCGGGGGGCGAGAGGATGGCTACACCTTC. This translates into CASGGREDGYTF. This chain joins TRBV6-5 and TRBJ1-2; TRBD1 might be the D (6 bases). The ends were cut back, 8 bases at V and 6 bases at J, with 13 bases in the middle. The CDR3 loop spans 12 amino acids. Germline loops: CDR1 MNHEY, CDR2 SVGAGI.

This clonotype appeared many times. J is TRBJ2-7 and V is TRBV12-3 or TRBV12-4, with 7 positions matching TRBD2. This CDR3 has 14 residues. V shed 3 bases and J 1 base; nucleotides not matched to a gene: 3. The CDR3: CASSFTSASYEQYF. The CDR3 DNA follows: TGTGCCAGCAGTTTTACTAGCGCGTCCTACGAGCAGTACTTC.

This clonotype was seen repeatedly, ten times or more. V gene TRBV7-2 combines with J gene TRBJ2-5, with D perhaps TRBD2 (5 bases). V lost 0 bases and J 5 bases, leaving 10 bases between the germline ends. The CDR3 runs to 14 residues. Germline V gives CDR1 SGHTA, CDR2 FQGNSA. CDR3 nucleotides: TGTGCCAGCAGCTTAGCAGGGTCGGGGGAGACCCAGTACTTC. Protein product: CASSLAGSGETQYF.

CDR3 DNA sequence: TGTGCCAGCAGCCCAGGCAGGGGGTCAACCGGGGAGCTGTTTTTT. As protein: CASSPGRGSTGELFF. The chain employs TRBV7-3 and TRBJ2-2; 7 positions match TRBD1. CDR3 size: 15 residues. J gave up 5 bases and V 5 bases, and 8 bases lay outside the gene matches. Germline V gives CDR1 SGHTA, CDR2 FQGTGA. Filled out from reference TRBV7-3 and TRBJ2-2, the complete variable domain reads GAGVSQTPSNKVTEKGKYVELRCDPISGHTALYWYRQSLGQGPEFLIYFQGTGAADDSGLPNDRFFAVRPEGSVSTLKIQRTERGDSAVYLCASSPGRGSTGELFFGEGSRLTVL.

In this sample, this clonotype turned up many times. The chain recombines TRBV12-3 or TRBV12-4 with TRBJ2-5; no reliable D call. This CDR3 spans 13 amino acids. V lost 3 bases, J lost 3 bases, and 8 bases lay in between. The CDR3 region is CASSFNREETQYF. As DNA, the CDR3 is TGTGCCAGCAGTTTCAACCGGGAAGAGACCCAGTACTTC.

This clonotype was seen many times. The genes are TRBV4-2 and TRBJ2-3; D ambiguous. V lost 5 bases to trimming and J lost 6 bases, with 12 bases between them. The CDR3 length is 13 residues. The germline V gene has CDR1 LGHNA and CDR2 YNFKEQ. The CDR3 sequence: CASSTYPRDTQYF. The CDR3 bases are TGTGCCAGCAGCACGTACCCGAGGGATACGCAGTATTTT.

This clonotype was picked up a small number of times. The chain joins TRBV7-2 to TRBJ2-3, with TRBD2 identical over 7 bases. This CDR3 contains 13 residues. The junction had 5 bases not matched to a gene; V was cut back by 7 bases and J by 4 bases. The germline CDR1 and CDR2 sequences are SGHTA and FQGNSA. The CDR3 sequence is CASKPAGADTQYF. The CDR3 DNA follows: TGTGCCAGCAAACCCGCGGGGGCAGATACGCAGTATTTT. Combining the CDR3 with reference TRBV7-2 and TRBJ2-3 gives the whole variable domain GAGVSQSPSNKVTEKGKDVELRCDPISGHTALYWYRQSLGQGLEFLIYFQGNSAPDKSGLPSDRFSAERTGGSVSTLTIQRTQQEDSAVYLCASKPAGADTQYFGPGTRLTVL.

In its sample, this clonotype was seen a few times. The chain employs TRBV20-1 and TRBJ1-3; D might be TRBD1 (5 bases). Germline V gives CDR1 DFQATT, CDR2 SNEGSKA (reference sequence). V lost 6 bases, J lost 2 bases, and 17 bases lay in between. The CDR3 spans 15 residues. CDR3 in DNA: TGCAGTGCCGTCCCCCTGCGGGGGGCTGGAAACACCATATATTTT. This translates into CSAVPLRGAGNTIYF.

The gene calls are TRBV20-1 and TRBJ2-7; 8 bases are a match to TRBD1. J was trimmed by 6 bases and V by 5 bases; bases with no gene match: 9. Germline CDR1 is DFQATT and CDR2 is SNEGSKA (reference sequence). The CDR3 has 13 amino acids. CDR3 DNA sequence: TGCAGTGCTCATACCGGGACAGGTACCGAGCAGTACTTC. Encoded protein: CSAHTGTGTEQYF.

The sample holds a few counts of this clonotype. J is TRBJ2-4 and V is TRBV7-6, with 13 bases fitting TRBD2. This CDR3 region has 20 residues. The V and J ends lost 5 bases and 0 bases, in that order; junction bases with no gene match: 13. Germline CDR1 is SGHVS and CDR2 is FNYEAQ. DNA for the CDR3: TGTGCCAGCAGCCCTCAATCCGGGACTAGCGGGGTGCTAGCCAAAAACATTCAGTACTTC. As protein: CASSPQSGTSGVLAKNIQYF.

This clonotype was counted many times. The chain has TRBV14 and TRBJ1-1; TRBD1 matches 7 bases. The CDR3 is 16 residues long. V lost 3 bases and J lost 4; bases outside the gene matches: 11. CDR1 SGHDN and CDR2 FVKESK come from the germline V gene. The CDR3 sequence is CASSHDKTGLSTEAFF. DNA for the CDR3: TGTGCCAGCAGCCACGATAAGACAGGGCTGAGCACTGAAGCTTTCTTT.

This clonotype was seen a few times. The rearrangement links TRBV25-1 to TRBJ1-1; 7 positions agree with TRBD1. J gave up 0 bases and V 6 bases, and 4 bases lay outside the gene matches. Germline V lookup: CDR1 MGHDK, CDR2 SYGVNS. The CDR3 runs 14 residues. The CDR3 coding sequence is TGTGCCAGCAGGGACAGGCACATGAACACTGAAGCTTTCTTT. Encoded protein: CASRDRHMNTEAFF.